This is a list of T cell receptor beta chains from one sample in a study of early T cells in non-severe SARS-CoV-2 infection. TCRdb processed the 5' RACE reads anew with MiXCR; each CDR3 protein has one entry. The data show tens of thousands of distinct CDR3 sequences, roughly 9.5% seen once. Sequencing input: whole blood. Receptor source: an adult who was a healthcare worker with PCR-confirmed SARS-CoV-2 infection or an uninfected control (not recorded which). Each CDR3 is given with its conserved first and last residue. D genes are given only for firm matches. For some rows the clone size is stated as once, few or many, or as a class when expanded; others skip it.

cdr3_aa: CASSPNVLSSYNEQFF; cdr3_nt: TGTGCCAGCAGCCCCAACGTTCTAAGCTCCTACAATGAGCAGTTCTTC; j_call: TRBJ2-1; clone_size: .; v_call: TRBV7-3; d_call: .
cdr3_aa: CSASGFSGNTIYF; cdr3_nt: TGCAGTGCTAGTGGTTTCTCTGGAAACACCATATATTTT; j_call: TRBJ1-3; clone_size: .; v_call: TRBV20-1; d_call: .
cdr3_aa: CATSLGGLAIETQYF; cdr3_nt: TGTGCCACCTCACTTGGGGGACTAGCGATCGAGACCCAGTACTTC; j_call: TRBJ2-5; clone_size: many; v_call: TRBV6-5; d_call: TRBD2
cdr3_aa: CASSPRLTYTDTQYF; cdr3_nt: TGTGCCAGCAGCCCTAGGCTGACATACACAGATACGCAGTATTTT; j_call: TRBJ2-3; clone_size: .; v_call: TRBV7-3; d_call: .
cdr3_aa: CASSGTSGKETQYF; cdr3_nt: TGCGCCAGCAGTGGTACTAGCGGGAAAGAGACCCAGTACTTC; j_call: TRBJ2-5; clone_size: few; v_call: TRBV10-1; d_call: TRBD2
cdr3_aa: CASSEQADQPQHF; cdr3_nt: TGTGCCAGCAGTGAACAGGCGGATCAGCCCCAGCATTTT; j_call: TRBJ1-5; clone_size: few; v_call: TRBV6-4; d_call: .
cdr3_aa: CASSLGREDQPQHF; cdr3_nt: TGTGCCAGCAGCTTAGGCAGGGAGGATCAGCCCCAGCATTTT; j_call: TRBJ1-5; clone_size: .; v_call: TRBV7-9; d_call: .
cdr3_aa: CASSPVTGGLRETQYF; cdr3_nt: TGTGCCAGCAGCCCGGTGACAGGCGGGCTAAGAGAGACCCAGTACTTC; j_call: TRBJ2-5; clone_size: many; v_call: TRBV3-1; d_call: .
cdr3_aa: CSARGGYEQYF; cdr3_nt: TGCAGTGCTAGAGGAGGATACGAGCAGTACTTC; j_call: TRBJ2-7; clone_size: many; v_call: TRBV20-1; d_call: .
cdr3_aa: CASSQVRLAGLYEQYF; cdr3_nt: TGTGCCAGCAGCCAAGTGCGGCTAGCGGGGCTCTACGAGCAGTACTTC; j_call: TRBJ2-7; clone_size: many; v_call: TRBV14; d_call: TRBD2
cdr3_aa: CASSPWGAGEQYF; cdr3_nt: TGTGCCAGTAGTCCCTGGGGCGCCGGCGAGCAGTACTTC; j_call: TRBJ2-7; clone_size: many; v_call: TRBV19; d_call: .
cdr3_aa: CSVSYRENSPLHF; cdr3_nt: TGCAGCGTCTCGTACAGGGAAAATTCACCCCTCCACTTT; j_call: TRBJ1-6; clone_size: .; v_call: TRBV29-1; d_call: .
cdr3_aa: CAIRNDRGRSEAFF; cdr3_nt: TGTGCCATCAGGAACGACAGGGGGCGGTCTGAAGCTTTCTTT; j_call: TRBJ1-1; clone_size: .; v_call: TRBV10-3; d_call: TRBD1
cdr3_aa: CSARERSAGTDTQYF; cdr3_nt: TGCAGTGCTAGAGAGAGATCAGCGGGCACAGATACGCAGTATTTT; j_call: TRBJ2-3; clone_size: .; v_call: TRBV20-1; d_call: .
cdr3_aa: CASSEGPDPQETQYF; cdr3_nt: TGTGCCAGCAGTGAAGGCCCAGATCCCCAAGAGACCCAGTACTTC; j_call: TRBJ2-5; clone_size: few; v_call: TRBV6-1; d_call: .
cdr3_aa: CASSYSRRDGSYEQYF; cdr3_nt: TGTGCCAGCAGTTACTCAAGGCGGGACGGCTCCTACGAGCAGTACTTC; j_call: TRBJ2-7; clone_size: .; v_call: TRBV6-2/TRBV6-3; d_call: .
cdr3_aa: CASSETGAARGEQYF; cdr3_nt: TGCGCCAGCAGTGAGACAGGGGCCGCGAGAGGCGAGCAGTACTTC; j_call: TRBJ2-7; clone_size: many; v_call: TRBV10-1; d_call: TRBD1
cdr3_aa: CATSRDELAGGGGELFF; cdr3_nt: TGTGCCACCAGCAGAGATGAACTAGCGGGAGGAGGCGGGGAGCTGTTTTTT; j_call: TRBJ2-2; clone_size: many; v_call: TRBV15; d_call: TRBD2
cdr3_aa: CSARYSGAFYNEQFF; cdr3_nt: TGCAGTGCTAGATATAGCGGGGCTTTCTACAATGAGCAGTTCTTC; j_call: TRBJ2-1; clone_size: many; v_call: TRBV20-1; d_call: TRBD2
cdr3_aa: CASSLLDGYNEQFF; cdr3_nt: TGTGCCAGCAGCCTCCTGGACGGGTACAATGAGCAGTTCTTC; j_call: TRBJ2-1; clone_size: .; v_call: TRBV5-6; d_call: .
cdr3_aa: CASSQGAHPYNEQFF; cdr3_nt: TGTGCCAGCAGCCAAGGAGCGCACCCCTACAATGAGCAGTTCTTC; j_call: TRBJ2-1; clone_size: .; v_call: TRBV3-1; d_call: .
cdr3_aa: CASSRSGTSLLETQYF; cdr3_nt: TGTGCCAGCAGCCGTTCCGGGACTAGTCTTTTAGAGACCCAGTACTTC; j_call: TRBJ2-5; clone_size: many; v_call: TRBV3-1; d_call: TRBD2
cdr3_aa: CASNRSGDQPQHF; cdr3_nt: TGTGCCAGCAACCGCAGTGGGGATCAGCCCCAGCATTTT; j_call: TRBJ1-5; clone_size: .; v_call: TRBV7-9; d_call: .
cdr3_aa: CASSLRGTDTYGYTF; cdr3_nt: TGTGCCAGCAGCTTGCGTGGAACAGACACCTATGGCTACACCTTC; j_call: TRBJ1-2; clone_size: .; v_call: TRBV5-6; d_call: .
cdr3_aa: CASSSVGTDTQYF; cdr3_nt: TGTGCCAGCAGCTCCGTGGGGACAGATACGCAGTATTTT; j_call: TRBJ2-3; clone_size: few; v_call: TRBV5-5; d_call: .
cdr3_aa: CASSFSLVPTSYNEQFF; cdr3_nt: TGTGCCAGCAGCTTCTCGCTAGTACCTACCTCCTACAATGAGCAGTTCTTC; j_call: TRBJ2-1; clone_size: .; v_call: TRBV5-4; d_call: .
cdr3_aa: CASSITRTLAKNIQYF; cdr3_nt: TGTGCCAGCAGTATAACCCGAACTCTAGCCAAAAACATTCAGTACTTC; j_call: TRBJ2-4; clone_size: many; v_call: TRBV2; d_call: .
cdr3_aa: CASSFSGTFNEKLFF; cdr3_nt: TGTGCCAGCAGCTTTTCCGGGACCTTTAATGAAAAACTGTTTTTT; j_call: TRBJ1-4; clone_size: .; v_call: TRBV7-2; d_call: .
cdr3_aa: CSAREGGTDTQYF; cdr3_nt: TGCAGTGCCCGGGAGGGGGGCACAGATACGCAGTATTTT; j_call: TRBJ2-3; clone_size: .; v_call: TRBV20-1; d_call: TRBD2
cdr3_aa: CSVELNEKLFF; cdr3_nt: TGCAGCGTTGAATTGAATGAAAAACTGTTTTTT; j_call: TRBJ1-4; clone_size: .; v_call: TRBV29-1; d_call: .
cdr3_aa: CASSQTRERSTDTQYF; cdr3_nt: TGTGCCAGCTCACAAACACGCGAAAGGAGCACAGATACGCAGTATTTT; j_call: TRBJ2-3; clone_size: many; v_call: TRBV18; d_call: .
cdr3_aa: CASSPGLPSGVGEQYF; cdr3_nt: TGTGCCAGCAGCCCCGGACTACCTTCTGGGGTTGGCGAGCAGTACTTC; j_call: TRBJ2-7; clone_size: .; v_call: TRBV3-1; d_call: .
cdr3_aa: CASRAGTAVYGYTF; cdr3_nt: TGTGCCAGCAGAGCAGGGACAGCTGTCTATGGCTACACCTTC; j_call: TRBJ1-2; clone_size: .; v_call: TRBV7-2; d_call: TRBD1
cdr3_aa: CSAREKRLAGGNEQFF; cdr3_nt: TGCAGTGCTAGAGAGAAGCGGCTAGCGGGAGGGAATGAGCAGTTCTTC; j_call: TRBJ2-1; clone_size: many; v_call: TRBV20-1; d_call: TRBD2
cdr3_aa: CASRKDYGYTF; cdr3_nt: TGTGCCAGCAGGAAGGATTATGGCTACACCTTC; j_call: TRBJ1-2; clone_size: .; v_call: TRBV12-3/TRBV12-4; d_call: .
cdr3_aa: CASSLGPVDAGPLHF; cdr3_nt: TGTGCCAGCAGTTTAGGGCCCGTCGACGCTGGACCCCTCCACTTT; j_call: TRBJ1-6; clone_size: many; v_call: TRBV12-3/TRBV12-4; d_call: .
cdr3_aa: CAGSFRTVRSGYTF; cdr3_nt: TGTGCCGGCAGCTTTAGGACAGTACGGAGCGGCTACACCTTC; j_call: TRBJ1-2; clone_size: .; v_call: TRBV7-9; d_call: .
cdr3_aa: CSASLRTGTTRSTYNEQFF; cdr3_nt: TGCAGTGCTAGCCTGCGGACAGGGACTACCCGATCTACGTACAATGAGCAGTTCTTC; j_call: TRBJ2-1; clone_size: .; v_call: TRBV20-1; d_call: .
cdr3_aa: CASSWLSGRATNEQFF; cdr3_nt: TGTGCCAGCAGCTGGCTGAGCGGGAGGGCGACCAATGAGCAGTTCTTC; j_call: TRBJ2-1; clone_size: few; v_call: TRBV3-1; d_call: TRBD2
cdr3_aa: CASSPRPQNTEAFF; cdr3_nt: TGTGCCAGCTCACCACGGCCCCAGAACACTGAAGCTTTCTTT; j_call: TRBJ1-1; clone_size: many; v_call: TRBV18; d_call: .
cdr3_aa: CASSPRTSGNTGELFF; cdr3_nt: TGCGCCAGCAGCCCTCGGACTAGCGGTAACACCGGGGAGCTGTTTTTT; j_call: TRBJ2-2; clone_size: .; v_call: TRBV4-1; d_call: TRBD2
cdr3_aa: CASSPREPSNDEQFF; cdr3_nt: TGTGCCAGCTCACCCAGAGAGCCTAGTAATGATGAGCAGTTCTTC; j_call: TRBJ2-1; clone_size: few; v_call: TRBV18; d_call: .
cdr3_aa: CASSVDPRTGEAFF; cdr3_nt: TGTGCCAGCAGCGTAGACCCCCGGACAGGTGAAGCTTTCTTT; j_call: TRBJ1-1; clone_size: few; v_call: TRBV9; d_call: TRBD1
cdr3_aa: CASSLQGTLNYGYTF; cdr3_nt: TGTGCCAGCAGCTTACAGGGGACCCTAAACTATGGCTACACCTTC; j_call: TRBJ1-2; clone_size: few; v_call: TRBV11-2; d_call: .
cdr3_aa: CASSPVRGDTEAFF; cdr3_nt: TGTGCCAGCAGCCCCGTACGGGGAGACACTGAAGCTTTCTTT; j_call: TRBJ1-1; clone_size: many; v_call: TRBV7-6; d_call: .
cdr3_aa: CSANERTGGFPF; cdr3_nt: TGCAGTGCAAATGAACGGACAGGAGGATTCCCCTTC; j_call: TRBJ1-2; clone_size: .; v_call: TRBV20-1; d_call: TRBD1
cdr3_aa: CASSRTGGSGANVLTF; cdr3_nt: TGTGCCAGCAGCCGGACAGGGGGCTCTGGGGCCAACGTCCTGACTTTC; j_call: TRBJ2-6; clone_size: few; v_call: TRBV2; d_call: TRBD1
cdr3_aa: CAISATGRTSTDTQYF; cdr3_nt: TGTGCCATCAGTGCAACGGGACGGACTAGCACAGATACGCAGTATTTT; j_call: TRBJ2-3; clone_size: few; v_call: TRBV10-3; d_call: .
cdr3_aa: CASSYGRWGYNEQFF; cdr3_nt: TGTGCCAGCAGTTACGGGAGGTGGGGGTACAATGAGCAGTTCTTC; j_call: TRBJ2-1; clone_size: .; v_call: TRBV6-2/TRBV6-3; d_call: .